This T cell receptor (beta chain) was sequenced in a study of blood T cells in healthy people across ages. Trimming cost V 3 bases and J 0 bases, with 12 bases left between them. CDR3 size: 15 residues. Germline-derived CDR1 and CDR2 are DFQATT and SNEGSKA (reference sequence). With a J-beta primer mix and a sample-barcoded 5' primer, a second PCR ran 7 to 11 cycles. MiXCR, run by TCRdb on the 5' RACE reads, gives a single entry per CDR3 protein. The sample has more than 1,000,000 distinct CDR3 sequences; approximately 25% are singletons. This same sample was also part of a study on T cells of mothers and their children.

The sequence came from a girl aged 2-15 years in good health. V gene TRBV20-1 combines with J gene TRBJ2-1, with D hard to call. Sequenced sample: blood. This CDR3 is CSASVTLSSYNEQFF. CDR3 sequence (DNA): TGCAGTGCTAGCGTAACTCTTAGCTCCTACAATGAGCAGTTCTTC.